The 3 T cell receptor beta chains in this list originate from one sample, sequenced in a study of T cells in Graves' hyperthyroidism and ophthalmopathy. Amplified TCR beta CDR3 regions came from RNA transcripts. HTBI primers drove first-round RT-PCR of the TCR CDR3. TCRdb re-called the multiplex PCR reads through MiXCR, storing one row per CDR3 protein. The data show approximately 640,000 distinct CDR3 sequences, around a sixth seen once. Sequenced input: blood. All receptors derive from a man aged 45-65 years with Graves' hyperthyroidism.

CDR3 sequence: CSARSGANVLTF. CDR3 coding DNA: TGCAGTGCTAGGTCTGGGGCCAACGTCCTGACTTTC. The V call is TRBV20-1, the J call TRBJ2-6, with D unclear. Germline CDR1 is DFQATT and CDR2 is SNEGSKA (reference sequence). This CDR3 is built from 12 residues. V lost 3 bases and J lost 1, with 1 base in between.

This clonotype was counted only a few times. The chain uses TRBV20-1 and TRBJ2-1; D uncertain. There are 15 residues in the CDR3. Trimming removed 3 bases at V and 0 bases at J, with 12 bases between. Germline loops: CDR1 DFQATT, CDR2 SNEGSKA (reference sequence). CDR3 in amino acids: CSASPRLSSYNEQFF. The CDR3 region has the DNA TGCAGTGCTAGTCCCCGACTTAGCTCCTACAATGAGCAGTTCTTC.

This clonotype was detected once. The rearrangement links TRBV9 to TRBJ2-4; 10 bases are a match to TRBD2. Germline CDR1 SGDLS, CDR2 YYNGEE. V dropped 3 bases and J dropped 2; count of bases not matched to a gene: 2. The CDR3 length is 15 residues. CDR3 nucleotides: TGTGCCAGCAGCGGTAGCGGGAGGTCCAAAAACATTCAGTACTTC. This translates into CASSGSGRSKNIQYF.